The 20 T cell receptor beta chains below were found in one sample sequenced in a study of OX40 agonist ivuxolimab in advanced cancers. TCRdb's table, derived via immunoSEQ multiplex PCR, lists solely in-frame clones and lacks some. The repertoire holds 79,000 or so clones, around 85% seen once, with under 0.75% in the top ten. The input for sequencing was CD4+ or CD8+ T cells sorted from blood, taken in a trial of the OX40 agonist ivuxolimab. The origin of the receptors is an adult with an advanced solid tumor such as melanoma, head and neck, liver or kidney cancer.

The chain employs TRBV30 and TRBJ1-2, with a possible D match to TRBD1 (6 bases). The CDR3 is 13 amino acids. The V end was cut by 0 bases, the J end by 6 bases, with 11 bases between. Germline V gives CDR1 GTSNPN, CDR2 SVGIG (reference sequence). The CDR3 reads CAWSVMGADGYTF. The CDR3 nucleotides are TGTGCCTGGAGTGTAATGGGGGCGGATGGCTACACCTTC.

The chain uses TRBV6-5 and TRBJ2-1, with 8 bases aligning to TRBD2. Germline CDR1 reads MNHEY; CDR2 reads SVGAGI. V was pared by 4 bases and J by 13 bases, with 9 bases of the junction left unmatched. The CDR3 runs 13 residues. For the CDR3, the DNA is TGTGCCAGCAGTTCCGCGACCCGGGGGGGCCAGTTCTTC. This translates into CASSSATRGGQFF.

The gene calls are TRBV28 and TRBJ2-3, with TRBD2 identical over 13 bases. This CDR3 comprises 16 residues. The germline V gene has CDR1 MDHEN and CDR2 SYDVKM. The junction had 6 bases not matched to a gene; V was cut back by 5 bases and J by 4 bases. The DNA of the CDR3 is TGTGCCAGCAGTGAAAATGGACTAGCGGGGGCAGATACGCAGTATTTT. Translated: CASSENGLAGADTQYF.

This rearrangement joins TRBV10-3 to TRBJ1-1; the match to TRBD1 covers 8 bases. Germline lookup yields CDR1 ENHRY and CDR2 SYGVKD. Germline trimming cut 11 bases from V and 6 bases from J; bases unmatched to any gene: 14. The CDR3 is 14 amino acids. The CDR3 reads CALSTGVELPEAFF. In DNA, the CDR3 is TGTGCCTTATCGACAGGGGTGGAACTCCCTGAAGCTTTCTTT.

This clone was detected once. This chain links TRBV7-9 with TRBJ2-7, with D possibly TRBD1 on 5 matching bases. The CDR3 extends over 14 amino acids. Germline V lookup: CDR1 SEHNR, CDR2 FQNEAQ (reference sequence). V lost 5 bases and J 13 bases, leaving 24 bases between the germline ends. The DNA of the CDR3 is TGTGCCAGCAGCCCCCCGGGTACCCCCTGGCAGGGATACTTC. It specifies CASSPPGTPWQGYF.

The V gene is TRBV11-2, the J gene TRBJ1-2; no firm D call. Trimming removed 1 base from V and 5 bases from J, with 11 bases in between. Germline assignment: CDR1 SGHAT and CDR2 FQNNGV. This CDR3 is 14 amino acids long. CDR3 amino acids: CASSLVAEGYGYTF. Written as DNA, the CDR3 is TGTGCCAGCAGCTTAGTTGCCGAAGGGTATGGCTACACCTTC.

The J gene is TRBJ1-3, the V gene TRBV7-9, with 12 positions matching TRBD1. The CDR3 spans 16 residues. CDR1 and CDR2 (germline): SEHNR, FQNEAQ (reference sequence). V trimming: 5 bases; J trimming: 4 bases; junction bases outside the gene matches: 6. This CDR3 is CASSPGQGAPGNTIYF. The CDR3 DNA is TGTGCCAGCAGCCCGGGACAGGGGGCGCCAGGAAACACCATATATTTT.

This chain connects TRBV27 to TRBJ2-7; D unresolved. V was pared by 0 bases and J by 3 bases, with 9 bases between. This CDR3 contains 14 residues. The germline V gene has CDR1 MNHEY and CDR2 SMNVEV (reference sequence). Here the CDR3 DNA reads TGTGCCAGCAGTTTATCCGGGCTGAACTACGAGCAGTACTTC. This translates into CASSLSGLNYEQYF.

The chain combines TRBV9 with TRBJ2-5; TRBD2 agrees at 7 bases. Per the germline V gene, CDR1 is SGDLS and CDR2 is YYNGEE. V shed 0 bases and J 3 bases; nucleotides not matched to a gene: 2. This CDR3 region has 14 residues. Written as DNA, the CDR3 is TGTGCCAGCAGCGTAGGTGGGGGGGAAGAGACCCAGTACTTC. Its protein product is CASSVGGGEETQYF.

This clone has only a few counts. The J gene is TRBJ1-1, the V gene TRBV6-5, with D possibly being TRBD1 (5 bases). Trimming left V 10 bases short and J 6 bases short, with 15 bases between. There are 12 residues in the CDR3. Germline CDR1 and CDR2: MNHEY and SVGAGI. CDR3 amino acids: CATRLGVAEAFF. CDR3 nucleotide sequence: TGTGCCACCAGGTTAGGGGTCGCTGAAGCTTTCTTT.

V is TRBV7-3 and J is TRBJ2-7, with D maybe TRBD1 (5 bases). The germline CDR1 and CDR2 sequences are SGHTA and FQGTGA. The length of the CDR3 is 13 residues. V was shortened by 2 bases and J by 4 bases, with 9 bases between the two germline ends. In nucleotides, the CDR3 is TGTGCCAGCAGCTTATCCAGGGATTACGAGCAGTACTTC. Translated, it gives CASSLSRDYEQYF.

This chain links TRBV5-1 with TRBJ2-7, with 8 bases matching TRBD2. Germline trimming cut 4 bases from V and 4 bases from J; bases unmatched to any gene: 10. This CDR3 is 15 amino acids long. The germline CDR1 and CDR2 sequences are SGHRS and YFSETQ. CDR3 in DNA: TGCGCCAGCAGCCCGCCCCAGCGGGGGTTGTACGAGCAGTACTTC. This codes for CASSPPQRGLYEQYF.

The chain recombines TRBV18 with TRBJ2-2; no reliable D call. In germline, CDR1 is KGHSH, CDR2 LQKENI. Trimming shortened V by 0 bases and J by 0 bases, and 11 bases separated the two germline ends. This CDR3 has 17 amino acids. The CDR3 here is CASSPPTLSANTGELFF. As DNA, the CDR3 is TGTGCCAGCTCACCACCGACACTTTCCGCGAACACCGGGGAGCTGTTTTTT. Full variable domain (outside the CDR3, taken from reference TRBV18 and TRBJ2-2): NAGVMQNPRHLVRRRGQEARLRCSPMKGHSHVYWYRQLPEEGLKFMVYLQKENIIDESGMPKERFSAEFPKEGPSILRIQQVVRGDSAAYFCASSPPTLSANTGELFFGEGSRLTVL.

This chain uses TRBV5-1 with TRBJ2-5; D not resolved. The CDR3 consists of 12 residues. The V gene's germline CDR1 is SGHRS and CDR2 YFSETQ. Trimming removed 7 bases from V and 1 base from J, with 8 bases in between. CDR3 protein: CASLGPQETQYF. DNA for the CDR3: TGCGCCAGCCTTGGACCCCAAGAGACCCAGTACTTC.

The chain is built from TRBV7-2 and TRBJ1-6; D perhaps matches TRBD1 (6 bases). V lost 5 bases, J lost 3 bases, and 11 bases lay in between. Germline V CDR1 and CDR2: SGHTA, FQGNSA. CDR3 length: 15 amino acids. The CDR3 bases are TGTGCCAGCAGCCCACAGACAGGCTATAATTCACCCCTCCACTTT. This translates into CASSPQTGYNSPLHF.

The rearrangement uses TRBV29-1 and TRBJ1-2, with a tentative D call TRBD1 (6 bases). The V gene lost 4 bases and the J gene lost 5 bases, with 11 bases spanning the gap. This CDR3 region has 12 residues. Germline-derived CDR1 and CDR2 are SQVTM and ANQGSEA. CDR3 in DNA: TGCAGCGTTGTAGGGACACCATATGGCTACACCTTC. Its protein is CSVVGTPYGYTF.

The chain has TRBV25-1 and TRBJ2-5; TRBD1 agrees at 9 bases. The CDR3 sequence is 16 residues long. V lost 4 bases to trimming and J lost 1 base; unmatched junction nucleotides: 7. Germline V gene sequence: CDR1 MGHDK, CDR2 SYGVNS. For the CDR3, the DNA is TGTGCCAGCAGTGTCTTGGGACAGGGCGCCCAAGAGACCCAGTACTTC. Protein: CASSVLGQGAQETQYF.

J is TRBJ2-4 and V is TRBV7-9, with a weak D call TRBD1 (6 bases). The germline V gene encodes CDR1 SEHNR and CDR2 FQNEAQ (reference sequence). This CDR3 region has 14 residues. Trimming stripped 0 bases from V and 5 bases from J, with 8 bases between. CDR3 bases: TGTGCCAGCAGCTTAGCGGGGGCGGAAAACATTCAGTACTTC. Translating gives CASSLAGAENIQYF. Combining the CDR3 with reference TRBV7-9 and TRBJ2-4 gives the whole variable domain DTGVSQNPRHKITKRGQNVTFRCDPISEHNRLYWYRQTLGQGPEFLTYFQNEAQLEKSRLLSDRFSAERPKGSFSTLEIQRTEQGDSAMYLCASSLAGAENIQYFGAGTRLSVL.

V gene TRBV5-1 combines with J gene TRBJ2-3; D gene ambiguous. The CDR3 is 14 residues long. Germline V gene lookup returns CDR1 SGHRS and CDR2 YFSETQ. The V end was cut by 1 base, the J end by 2 bases, with 8 bases between. CDR3: CASSLRLDTDTQYF. The CDR3 bases are TGCGCCAGCAGCTTGAGACTTGACACAGATACGCAGTATTTT. Based on the CDR3 plus reference TRBV5-1 and TRBJ2-3, the full variable domain is KAGVTQTPRYLIKTRGQQVTLSCSPISGHRSVSWYQQTPGQGLQFLFEYFSETQRNKGNFPGRFSGRQFSNSRSEMNVSTLELGDSALYLCASSLRLDTDTQYFGPGTRLTVL.

This clone was seen a single time. Other DNA sequences in the same sample also yield this CDR3. The chain combines TRBV7-2 with TRBJ1-5, with D perhaps matching TRBD1 (6 bases). Trimming took off 2 bases at V and 1 base at J, with 6 bases between the two ends. The germline V gene has CDR1 SGHTA and CDR2 FQGNSA. The CDR3 length is 14 residues. The CDR3 DNA is TGTGCCAGCAGCTTAACAGGGAGCAATCAGCCCCAGCATTTT. Protein product: CASSLTGSNQPQHF.